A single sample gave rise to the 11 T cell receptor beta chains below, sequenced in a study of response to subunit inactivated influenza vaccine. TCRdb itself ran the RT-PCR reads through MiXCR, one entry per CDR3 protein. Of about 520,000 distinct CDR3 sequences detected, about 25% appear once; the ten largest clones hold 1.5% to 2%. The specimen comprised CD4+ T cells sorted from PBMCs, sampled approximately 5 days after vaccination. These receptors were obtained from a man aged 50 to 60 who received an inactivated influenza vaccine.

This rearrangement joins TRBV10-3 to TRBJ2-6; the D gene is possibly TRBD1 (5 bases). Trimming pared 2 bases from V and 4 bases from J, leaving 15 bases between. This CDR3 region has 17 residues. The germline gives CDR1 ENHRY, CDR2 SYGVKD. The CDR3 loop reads CAISELQGATGANVLTF. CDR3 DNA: TGTGCCATCAGTGAGCTTCAAGGGGCTACCGGGGCCAACGTCCTGACTTTC.

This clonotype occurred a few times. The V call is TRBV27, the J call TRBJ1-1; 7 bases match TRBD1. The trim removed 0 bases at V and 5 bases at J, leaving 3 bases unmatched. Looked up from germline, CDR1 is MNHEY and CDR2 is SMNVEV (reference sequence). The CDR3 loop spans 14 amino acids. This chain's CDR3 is CASSLSRGATEAFF. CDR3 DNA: TGTGCCAGCAGTTTATCCAGGGGGGCGACTGAAGCTTTCTTT.

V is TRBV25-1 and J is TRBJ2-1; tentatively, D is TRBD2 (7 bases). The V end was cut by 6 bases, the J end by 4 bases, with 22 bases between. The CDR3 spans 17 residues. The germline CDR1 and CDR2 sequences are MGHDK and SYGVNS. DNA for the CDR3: TGTGCCAGCAGACAGACTGGGGGGGCCCTAAATTACAATGAGCAGTTCTTC. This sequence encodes CASRQTGGALNYNEQFF.

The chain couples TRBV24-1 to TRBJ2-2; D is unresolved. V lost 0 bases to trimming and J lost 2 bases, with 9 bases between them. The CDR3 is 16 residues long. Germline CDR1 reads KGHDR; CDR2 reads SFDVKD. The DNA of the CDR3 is TGTGCCACCAGTGATTTGCTCGGCAGCAACACCGGGGAGCTGTTTTTT. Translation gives CATSDLLGSNTGELFF.

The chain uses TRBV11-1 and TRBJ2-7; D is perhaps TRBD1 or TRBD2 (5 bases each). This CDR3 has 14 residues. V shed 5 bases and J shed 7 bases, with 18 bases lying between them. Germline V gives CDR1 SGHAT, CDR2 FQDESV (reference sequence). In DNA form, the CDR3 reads TGTGCCAGCAGCCCGGGGCTGGGGGAGAGGGAGCAGTACTTC. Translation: CASSPGLGEREQYF.

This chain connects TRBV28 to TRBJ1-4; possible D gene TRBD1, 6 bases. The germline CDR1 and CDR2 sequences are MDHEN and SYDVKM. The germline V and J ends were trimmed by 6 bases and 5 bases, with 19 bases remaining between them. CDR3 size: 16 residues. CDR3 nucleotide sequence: TGTGCCAGCAGCCTAGGGGGGGGCGCTGGGAATGAAAAACTGTTTTTT. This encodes CASSLGGGAGNEKLFF.

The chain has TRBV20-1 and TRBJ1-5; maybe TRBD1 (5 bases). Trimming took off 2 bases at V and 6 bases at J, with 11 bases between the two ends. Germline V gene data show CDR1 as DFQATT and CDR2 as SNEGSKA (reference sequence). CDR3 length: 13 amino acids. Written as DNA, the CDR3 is TGCAGTGCTAGACTTGAGGGGCGTCAGCCCCAGCATTTT. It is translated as CSARLEGRQPQHF.

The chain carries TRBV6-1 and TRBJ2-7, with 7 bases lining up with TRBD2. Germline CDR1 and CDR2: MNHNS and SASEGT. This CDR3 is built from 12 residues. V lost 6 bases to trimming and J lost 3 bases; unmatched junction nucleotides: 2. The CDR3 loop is CASRAGVYEQYF. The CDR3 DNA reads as TGTGCCAGCAGGGCGGGGGTCTACGAGCAGTACTTC.

The DNA for the CDR3 is TGTGCCAGCAGCGAATGGAGGTTGGAGACCCAGTACTTC. This gives the protein CASSEWRLETQYF. V and J are TRBV7-9 and TRBJ2-5, with D possibly TRBD2 on 5 matching bases. Trimming took 5 bases from V and 5 from J, leaving 12 bases between them. Per the germline V gene, CDR1 is SEHNR and CDR2 is FQNEAQ (reference sequence). The CDR3 runs 13 residues.

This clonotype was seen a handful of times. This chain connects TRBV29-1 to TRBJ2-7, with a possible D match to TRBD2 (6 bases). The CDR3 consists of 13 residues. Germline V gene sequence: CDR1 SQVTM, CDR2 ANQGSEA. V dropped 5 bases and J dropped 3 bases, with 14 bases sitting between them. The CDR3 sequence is CSVSPGTDYEQYF. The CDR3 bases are TGCAGCGTTTCCCCGGGGACTGACTACGAGCAGTACTTC.

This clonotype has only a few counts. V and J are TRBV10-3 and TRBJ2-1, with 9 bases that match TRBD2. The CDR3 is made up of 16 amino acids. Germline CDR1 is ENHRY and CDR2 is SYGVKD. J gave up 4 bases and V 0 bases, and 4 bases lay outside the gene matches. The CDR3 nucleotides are TGTGCCATCAGTGAGTCCAGTGGACTAGCGTACAATGAGCAGTTCTTC. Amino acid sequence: CAISESSGLAYNEQFF.